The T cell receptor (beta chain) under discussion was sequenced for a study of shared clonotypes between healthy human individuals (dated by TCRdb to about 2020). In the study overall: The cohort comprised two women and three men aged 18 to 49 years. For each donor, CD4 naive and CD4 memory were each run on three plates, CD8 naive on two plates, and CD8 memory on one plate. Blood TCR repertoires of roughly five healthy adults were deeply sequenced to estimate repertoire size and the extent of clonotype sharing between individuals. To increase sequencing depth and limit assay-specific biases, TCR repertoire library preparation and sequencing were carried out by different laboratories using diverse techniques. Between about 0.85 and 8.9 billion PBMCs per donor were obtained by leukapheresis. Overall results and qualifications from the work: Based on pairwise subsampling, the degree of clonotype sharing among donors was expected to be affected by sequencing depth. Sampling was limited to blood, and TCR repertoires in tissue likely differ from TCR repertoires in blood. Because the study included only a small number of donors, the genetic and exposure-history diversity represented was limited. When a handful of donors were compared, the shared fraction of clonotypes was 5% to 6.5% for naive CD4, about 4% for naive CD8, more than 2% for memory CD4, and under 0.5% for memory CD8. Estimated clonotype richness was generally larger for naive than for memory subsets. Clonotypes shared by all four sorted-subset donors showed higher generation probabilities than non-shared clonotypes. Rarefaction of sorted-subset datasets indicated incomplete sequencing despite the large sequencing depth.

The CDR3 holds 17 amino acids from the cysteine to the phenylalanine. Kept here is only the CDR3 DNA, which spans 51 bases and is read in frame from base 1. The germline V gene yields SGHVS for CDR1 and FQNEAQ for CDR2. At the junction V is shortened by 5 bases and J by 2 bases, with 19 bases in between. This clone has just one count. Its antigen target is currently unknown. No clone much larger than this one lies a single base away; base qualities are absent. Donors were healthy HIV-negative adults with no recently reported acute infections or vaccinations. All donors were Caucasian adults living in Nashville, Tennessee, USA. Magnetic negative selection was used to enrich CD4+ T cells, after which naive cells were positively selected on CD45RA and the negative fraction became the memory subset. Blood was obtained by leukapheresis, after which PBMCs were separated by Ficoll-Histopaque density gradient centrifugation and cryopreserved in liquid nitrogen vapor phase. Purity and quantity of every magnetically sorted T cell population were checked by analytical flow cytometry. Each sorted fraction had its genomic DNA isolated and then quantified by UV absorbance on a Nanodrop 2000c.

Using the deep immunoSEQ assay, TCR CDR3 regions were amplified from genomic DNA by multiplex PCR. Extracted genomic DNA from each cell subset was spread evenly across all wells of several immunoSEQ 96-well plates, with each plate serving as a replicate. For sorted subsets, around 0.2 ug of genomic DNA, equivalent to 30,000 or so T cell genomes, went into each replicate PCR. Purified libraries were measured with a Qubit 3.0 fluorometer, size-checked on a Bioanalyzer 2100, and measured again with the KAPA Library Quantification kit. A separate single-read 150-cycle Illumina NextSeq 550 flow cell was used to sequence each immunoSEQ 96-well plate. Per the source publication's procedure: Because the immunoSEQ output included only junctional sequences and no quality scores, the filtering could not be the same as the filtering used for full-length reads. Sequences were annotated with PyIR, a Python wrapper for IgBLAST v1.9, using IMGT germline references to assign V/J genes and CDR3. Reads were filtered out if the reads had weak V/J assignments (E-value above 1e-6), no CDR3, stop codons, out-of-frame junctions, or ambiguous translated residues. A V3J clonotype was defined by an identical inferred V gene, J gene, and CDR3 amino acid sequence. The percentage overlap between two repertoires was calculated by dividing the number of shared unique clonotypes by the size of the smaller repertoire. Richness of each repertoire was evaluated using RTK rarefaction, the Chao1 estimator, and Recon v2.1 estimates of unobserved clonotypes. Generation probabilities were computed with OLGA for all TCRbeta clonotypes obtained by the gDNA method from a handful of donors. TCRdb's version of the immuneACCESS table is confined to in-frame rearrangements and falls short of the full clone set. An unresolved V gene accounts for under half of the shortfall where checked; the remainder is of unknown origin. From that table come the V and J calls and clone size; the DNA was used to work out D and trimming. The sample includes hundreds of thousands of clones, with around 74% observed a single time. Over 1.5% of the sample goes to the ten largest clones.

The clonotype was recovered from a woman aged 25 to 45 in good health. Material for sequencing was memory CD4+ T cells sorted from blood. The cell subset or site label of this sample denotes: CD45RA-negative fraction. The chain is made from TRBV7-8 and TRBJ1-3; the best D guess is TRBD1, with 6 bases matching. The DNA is TGTGCCAGCAGCCCGACGTTGGGGCAGGGGACTGGAAACACCATATATTTT. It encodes CASSPTLGQGTGNTIYF.